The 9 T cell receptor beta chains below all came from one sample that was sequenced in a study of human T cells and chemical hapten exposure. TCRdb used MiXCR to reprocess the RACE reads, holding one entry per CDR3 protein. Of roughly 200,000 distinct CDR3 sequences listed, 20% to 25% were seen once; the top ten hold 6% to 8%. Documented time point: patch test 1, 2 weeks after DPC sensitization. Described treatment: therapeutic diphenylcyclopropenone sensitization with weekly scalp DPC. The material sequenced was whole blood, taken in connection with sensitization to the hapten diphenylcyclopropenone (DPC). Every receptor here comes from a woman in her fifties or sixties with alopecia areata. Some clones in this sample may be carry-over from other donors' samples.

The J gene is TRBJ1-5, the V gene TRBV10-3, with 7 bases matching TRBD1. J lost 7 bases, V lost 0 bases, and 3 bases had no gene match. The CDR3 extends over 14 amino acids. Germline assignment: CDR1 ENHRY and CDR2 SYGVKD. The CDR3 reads CAISESGGRQPQHF. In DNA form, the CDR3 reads TGTGCCATCAGTGAGTCAGGGGGCAGACAGCCCCAGCATTTT.

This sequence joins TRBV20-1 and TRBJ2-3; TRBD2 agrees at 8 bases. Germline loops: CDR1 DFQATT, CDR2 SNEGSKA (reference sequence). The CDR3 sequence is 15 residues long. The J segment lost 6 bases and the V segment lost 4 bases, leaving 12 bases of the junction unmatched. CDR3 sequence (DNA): TGCAGTGCTACCCTACTAGCGGTTAGTGGGGATACGCAGTATTTT. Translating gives CSATLLAVSGDTQYF.

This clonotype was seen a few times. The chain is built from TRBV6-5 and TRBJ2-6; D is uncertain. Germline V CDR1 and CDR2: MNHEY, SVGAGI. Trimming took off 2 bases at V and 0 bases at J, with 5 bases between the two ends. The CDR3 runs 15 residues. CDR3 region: CASSYPASGANVLTF. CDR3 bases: TGTGCCAGCAGTTACCCGGCCTCTGGGGCCAACGTCCTGACTTTC.

CDR3 sequence: CASSQGLDPQFF. CDR3 in DNA: TGTGCCAGCAGCCAAGGACTAGACCCGCAGTTCTTC. V usage is TRBV7-2 and J usage is TRBJ2-1, with 7 bases identical to TRBD2. Germline V gives CDR1 SGHTA, CDR2 FQGNSA. Trimming removed 5 bases from V and 12 bases from J; junction bases left unmatched: 7. This CDR3 is built from 12 residues.

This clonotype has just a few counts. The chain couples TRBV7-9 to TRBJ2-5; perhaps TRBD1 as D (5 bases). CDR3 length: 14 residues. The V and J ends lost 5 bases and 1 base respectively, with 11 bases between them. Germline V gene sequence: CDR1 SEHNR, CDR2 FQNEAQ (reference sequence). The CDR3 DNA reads TGTGCCAGCAGCATCCGACAGATCCAAGAGACCCAGTACTTC. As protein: CASSIRQIQETQYF.

Here the CDR3 reads CASSLNRDRNTEAFF. The CDR3, as DNA: TGCGCCAGCAGCTTGAACCGGGACAGAAACACTGAAGCTTTCTTT. V gene TRBV5-1 combines with J gene TRBJ1-1, with 7 bases aligning to TRBD1. V lost 1 base, J lost 2 bases, and 5 bases stayed unmatched. This CDR3 spans 15 amino acids. Germline V lookup: CDR1 SGHRS, CDR2 YFSETQ.

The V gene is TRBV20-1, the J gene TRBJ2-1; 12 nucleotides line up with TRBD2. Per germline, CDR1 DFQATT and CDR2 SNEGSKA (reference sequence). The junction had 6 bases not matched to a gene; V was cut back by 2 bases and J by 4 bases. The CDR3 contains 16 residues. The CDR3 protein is CSARSTSGRQYNEQFF. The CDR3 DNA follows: TGCAGTGCTAGATCCACTAGCGGGAGGCAATACAATGAGCAGTTCTTC.

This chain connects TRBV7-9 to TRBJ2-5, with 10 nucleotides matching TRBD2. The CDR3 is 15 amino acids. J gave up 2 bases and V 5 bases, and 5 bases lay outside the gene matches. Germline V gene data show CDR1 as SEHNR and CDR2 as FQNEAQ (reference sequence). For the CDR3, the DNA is TGTGCCAGCAGCGGTGGACTAGCGGTACAAGAGACCCAGTACTTC. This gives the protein CASSGGLAVQETQYF.

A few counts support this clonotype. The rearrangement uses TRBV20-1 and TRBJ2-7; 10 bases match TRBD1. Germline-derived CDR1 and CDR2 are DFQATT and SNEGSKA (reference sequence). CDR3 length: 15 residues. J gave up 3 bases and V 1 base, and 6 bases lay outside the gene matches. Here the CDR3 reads CSARGPGQGFYEQYF. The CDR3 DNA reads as TGCAGTGCTAGAGGCCCGGGACAGGGGTTCTACGAGCAGTACTTC.